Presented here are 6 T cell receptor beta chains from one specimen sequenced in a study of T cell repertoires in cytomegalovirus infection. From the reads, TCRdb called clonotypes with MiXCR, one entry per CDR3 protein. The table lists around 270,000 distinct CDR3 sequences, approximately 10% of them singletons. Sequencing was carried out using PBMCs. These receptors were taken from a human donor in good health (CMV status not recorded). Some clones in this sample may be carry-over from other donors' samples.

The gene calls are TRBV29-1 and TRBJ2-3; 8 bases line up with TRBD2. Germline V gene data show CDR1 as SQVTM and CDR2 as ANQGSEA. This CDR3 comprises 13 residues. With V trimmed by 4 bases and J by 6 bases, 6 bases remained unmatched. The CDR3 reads CSVAAGVSDTQYF. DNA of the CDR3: TGCAGCGTTGCAGCGGGAGTTTCGGATACGCAGTATTTT.

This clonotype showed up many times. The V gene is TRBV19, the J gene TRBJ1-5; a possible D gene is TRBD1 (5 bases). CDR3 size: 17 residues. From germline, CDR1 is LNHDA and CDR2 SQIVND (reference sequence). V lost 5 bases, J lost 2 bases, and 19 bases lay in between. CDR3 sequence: CASSPKYQGFGNQPQHF. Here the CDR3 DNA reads TGTGCCAGTAGTCCCAAATATCAGGGCTTTGGCAATCAGCCCCAGCATTTT.

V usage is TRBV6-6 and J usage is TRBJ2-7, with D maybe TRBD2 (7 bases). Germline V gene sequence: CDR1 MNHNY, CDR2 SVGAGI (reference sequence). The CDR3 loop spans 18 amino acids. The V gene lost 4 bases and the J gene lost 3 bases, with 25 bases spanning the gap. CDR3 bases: TGTGCCAGCAGTTCGCGAGGGAGGGGGGTAGCGGCCGTCTACGAGCAGTACTTC. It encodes CASSSRGRGVAAVYEQYF.

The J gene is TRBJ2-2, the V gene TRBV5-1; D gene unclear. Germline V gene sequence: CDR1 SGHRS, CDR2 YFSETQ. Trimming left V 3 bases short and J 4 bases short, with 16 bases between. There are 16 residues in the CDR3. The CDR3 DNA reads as TGCGCCAGCAGCTCAGCCGCAGTTTCGTCCACCGGGGAGCTGTTTTTT. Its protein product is CASSSAAVSSTGELFF.

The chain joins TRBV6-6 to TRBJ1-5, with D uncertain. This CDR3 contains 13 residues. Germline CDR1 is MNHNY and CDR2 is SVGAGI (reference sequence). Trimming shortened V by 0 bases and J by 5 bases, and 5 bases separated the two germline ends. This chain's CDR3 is CASSYSKDQPQHF. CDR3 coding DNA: TGTGCCAGCAGTTACTCGAAAGATCAGCCCCAGCATTTT.

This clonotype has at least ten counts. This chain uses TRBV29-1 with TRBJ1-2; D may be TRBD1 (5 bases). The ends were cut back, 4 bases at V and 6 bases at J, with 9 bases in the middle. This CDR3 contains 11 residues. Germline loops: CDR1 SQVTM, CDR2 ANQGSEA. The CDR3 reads CSVGGVNGYTF. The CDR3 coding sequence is TGCAGCGTTGGGGGGGTGAATGGCTACACCTTC.